This is a list of T cell receptor beta chains from one sample in a study of identical twins' blood T cells. TCRdb independently ran MiXCR on the 5' RACE reads; one entry per CDR3 protein. The data contain around 380,000 distinct CDR3 sequences, approximately 30% of them singletons. The sequenced sample was PBMCs. The source of these receptors is a woman aged 18 to 55 in good health. The CDR3 runs from the conserved cysteine through the conserved F or W. Fields, in order: V gene, J gene, CDR3 protein.

v_gene: TRBV20-1; j_gene: TRBJ2-1; CDR3aa: CSAIPGGELGNEQFF
v_gene: TRBV20-1; j_gene: TRBJ1-1; CDR3aa: CSAVGTGATEAFF
v_gene: TRBV27; j_gene: TRBJ2-1; CDR3aa: CASRPRFGVGSYNEQFF
v_gene: TRBV20-1; j_gene: TRBJ2-7; CDR3aa: CSARDGVIRDEQYF
v_gene: TRBV3-1; j_gene: TRBJ2-7; CDR3aa: CASSQGSTSSYEQYF
v_gene: TRBV4-3; j_gene: TRBJ1-2; CDR3aa: CASSPDRDRKGYTF
v_gene: TRBV6-5; j_gene: TRBJ1-5; CDR3aa: CASRLKEYSNQPQHF
v_gene: TRBV7-2; j_gene: TRBJ2-2; CDR3aa: CASSLVARDSTGELFF
v_gene: TRBV10-3; j_gene: TRBJ2-3; CDR3aa: CAISESGGPTDTRYF
v_gene: TRBV10-1; j_gene: TRBJ2-3; CDR3aa: CASSDRQGSDTQYF
v_gene: TRBV5-6; j_gene: TRBJ1-1; CDR3aa: CASSFDQHVNTEAFF